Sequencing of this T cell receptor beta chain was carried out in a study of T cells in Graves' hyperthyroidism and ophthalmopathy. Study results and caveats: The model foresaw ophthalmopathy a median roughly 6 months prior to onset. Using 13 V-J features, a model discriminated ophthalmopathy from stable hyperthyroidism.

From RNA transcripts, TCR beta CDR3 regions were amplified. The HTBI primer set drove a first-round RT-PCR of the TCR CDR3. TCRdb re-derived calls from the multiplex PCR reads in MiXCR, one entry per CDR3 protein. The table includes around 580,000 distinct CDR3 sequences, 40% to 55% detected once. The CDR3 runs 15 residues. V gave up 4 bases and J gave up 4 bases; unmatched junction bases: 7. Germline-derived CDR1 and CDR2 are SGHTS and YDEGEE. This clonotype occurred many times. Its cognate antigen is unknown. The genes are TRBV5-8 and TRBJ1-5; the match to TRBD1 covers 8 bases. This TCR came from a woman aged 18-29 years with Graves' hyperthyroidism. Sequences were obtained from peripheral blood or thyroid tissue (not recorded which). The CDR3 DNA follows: TGTGCCAGCAGCCCAGGACAGGGCCTTAATCAGCCCCAGCATTTT. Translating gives CASSPGQGLNQPQHF.